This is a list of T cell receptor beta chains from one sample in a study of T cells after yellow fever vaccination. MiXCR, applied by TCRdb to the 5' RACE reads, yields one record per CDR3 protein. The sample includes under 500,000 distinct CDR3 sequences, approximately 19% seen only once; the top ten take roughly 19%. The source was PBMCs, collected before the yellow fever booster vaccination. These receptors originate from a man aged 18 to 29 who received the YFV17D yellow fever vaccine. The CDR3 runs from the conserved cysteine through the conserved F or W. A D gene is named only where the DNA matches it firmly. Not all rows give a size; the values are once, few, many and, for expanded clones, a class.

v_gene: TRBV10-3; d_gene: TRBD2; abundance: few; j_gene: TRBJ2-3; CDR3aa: CAISEGLAGSDTQYF; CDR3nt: TGTGCCATCAGTGAAGGACTAGCGGGGTCAGATACGCAGTATTTT
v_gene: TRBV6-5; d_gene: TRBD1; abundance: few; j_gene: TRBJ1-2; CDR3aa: CASSYGRGLHYGYTF; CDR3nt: TGTGCCAGCAGTTACGGCAGGGGGCTGCACTATGGCTACACCTTC
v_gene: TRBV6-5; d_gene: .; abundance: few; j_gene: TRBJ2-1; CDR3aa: CASSYSGGRGGEFF; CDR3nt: TGTGCCAGCAGTTACTCAGGTGGCAGGGGGGGTGAGTTCTTC
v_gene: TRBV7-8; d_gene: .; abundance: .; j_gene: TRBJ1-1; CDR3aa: CASSREGTEAFF; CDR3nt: TGTGCCAGCAGTCGGGAGGGGACTGAAGCTTTCTTT
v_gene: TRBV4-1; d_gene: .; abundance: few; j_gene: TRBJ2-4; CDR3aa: CASSQDRTTVSIQYF; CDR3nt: TGCGCCAGCAGCCAAGATCGGACCACGGTGAGCATTCAGTACTTC
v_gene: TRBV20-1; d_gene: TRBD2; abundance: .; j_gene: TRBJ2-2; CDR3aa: CSAGAGANTGELFF; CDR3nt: TGCAGTGCCGGAGCGGGGGCGAACACCGGGGAGCTGTTTTTT
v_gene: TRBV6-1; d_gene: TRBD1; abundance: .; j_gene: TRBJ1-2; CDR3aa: CASSLLQGAGGYTF; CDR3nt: TGTGCCAGCAGTCTATTACAGGGGGCGGGAGGCTACACCTTC
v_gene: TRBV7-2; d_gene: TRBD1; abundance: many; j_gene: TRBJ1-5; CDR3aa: CASSLEGTGRRPQHF; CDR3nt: TGTGCCAGCAGCTTAGAAGGGACAGGGCGTCGGCCCCAGCATTTT
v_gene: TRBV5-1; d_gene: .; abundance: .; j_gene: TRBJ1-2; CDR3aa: CASSLDPSGGYTF; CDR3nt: TGCGCCAGCAGCTTGGATCCCAGTGGAGGCTACACCTTC
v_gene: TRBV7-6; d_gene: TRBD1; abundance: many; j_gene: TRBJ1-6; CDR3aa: CASSSGQGKISPLHF; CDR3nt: TGTGCCAGCAGCTCGGGACAGGGGAAAATCTCACCCCTCCACTTT
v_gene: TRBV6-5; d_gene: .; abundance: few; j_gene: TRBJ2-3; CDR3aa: CASSYWGGRTDTQYF; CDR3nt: TGTGCCAGCAGTTACTGGGGGGGCCGCACAGATACGCAGTATTTT
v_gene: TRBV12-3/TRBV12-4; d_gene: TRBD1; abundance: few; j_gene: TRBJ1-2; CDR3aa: CASSLPARQGRGYTF; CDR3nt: TGTGCCAGCAGTTTGCCCGCTCGACAGGGGCGCGGCTACACCTTC
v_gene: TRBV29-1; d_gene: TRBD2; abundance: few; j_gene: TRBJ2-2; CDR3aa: CSVRTSGVDTGELFF; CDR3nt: TGCAGCGTTCGCACCAGCGGGGTAGACACCGGGGAGCTGTTTTTT
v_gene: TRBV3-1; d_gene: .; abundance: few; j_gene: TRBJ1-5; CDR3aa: CASSQTWSQPQHF; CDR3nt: TGTGCCAGCAGCCAGACTTGGTCGCAGCCCCAGCATTTT
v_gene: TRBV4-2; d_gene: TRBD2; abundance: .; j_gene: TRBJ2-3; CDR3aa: CASSRGSGGTDTQYF; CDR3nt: TGTGCCAGCAGCCGTGGTAGCGGGGGCACAGATACGCAGTATTTT
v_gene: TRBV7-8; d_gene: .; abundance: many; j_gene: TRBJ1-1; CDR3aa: CASSLGSSRGTEAFF; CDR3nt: TGTGCCAGCAGCTTAGGCTCCTCCCGCGGCACTGAAGCTTTCTTT
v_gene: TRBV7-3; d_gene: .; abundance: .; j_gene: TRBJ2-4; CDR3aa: CASSLNSYTDIQYF; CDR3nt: TGTGCCAGCAGCTTAAACAGTTATACGGACATTCAGTACTTC
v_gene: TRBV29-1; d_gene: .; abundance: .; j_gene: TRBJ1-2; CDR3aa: CSVEQESNYGYTF; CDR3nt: TGCAGCGTTGAACAGGAAAGTAACTATGGCTACACCTTC
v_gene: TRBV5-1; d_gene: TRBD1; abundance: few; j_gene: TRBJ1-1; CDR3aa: CASSLPQGALGEAFF; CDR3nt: TGCGCCAGCAGCTTGCCCCAGGGGGCCTTAGGTGAAGCTTTCTTT
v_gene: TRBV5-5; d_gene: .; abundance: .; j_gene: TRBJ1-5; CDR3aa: CASSLRGGGDGSNQPQHF; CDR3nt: TGTGCCAGCAGCTTAAGGGGCGGAGGGGATGGCAGCAATCAGCCCCAGCATTTT
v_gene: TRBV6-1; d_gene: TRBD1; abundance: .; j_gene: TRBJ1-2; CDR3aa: CTLVGGGYGYTF; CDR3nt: TGTACCTTAGTAGGGGGCGGCTATGGCTACACCTTC
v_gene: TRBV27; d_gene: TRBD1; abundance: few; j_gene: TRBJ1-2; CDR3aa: CASSSAGTGVEGYTF; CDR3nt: TGTGCCAGCAGTTCGGCCGGGACAGGGGTAGAAGGCTACACCTTC
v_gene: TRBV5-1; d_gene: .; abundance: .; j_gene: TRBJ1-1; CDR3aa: CASSLASGPGTEAFF; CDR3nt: TGCGCCAGCAGCTTGGCCTCCGGGCCCGGCACTGAAGCTTTCTTT
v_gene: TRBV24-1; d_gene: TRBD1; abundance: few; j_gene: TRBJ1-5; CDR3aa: CATSESNDRGKPQHF; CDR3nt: TGTGCCACCAGTGAGTCCAATGACAGGGGGAAGCCCCAGCATTTT
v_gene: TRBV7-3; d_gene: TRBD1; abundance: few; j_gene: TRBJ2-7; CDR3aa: CASSLIGTGAYEQYF; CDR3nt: TGTGCCAGCAGCTTAATTGGGACAGGGGCCTACGAGCAGTACTTC
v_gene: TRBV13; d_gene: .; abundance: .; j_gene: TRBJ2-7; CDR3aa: CASSLVYGAAGEQYF; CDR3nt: TGTGCCAGCAGCTTAGTCTATGGTGCAGCAGGGGAGCAGTACTTC
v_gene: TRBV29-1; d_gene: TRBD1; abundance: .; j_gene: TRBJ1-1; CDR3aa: CSVSQGARARAFF; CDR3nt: TGCAGCGTGAGCCAGGGGGCGCGGGCTCGGGCTTTCTTT
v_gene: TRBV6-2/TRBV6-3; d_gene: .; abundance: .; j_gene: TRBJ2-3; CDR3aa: CASSYEVRRHTQYF; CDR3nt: TGTGCCAGCAGTTACGAGGTGCGGCGGCATACGCAGTATTTT
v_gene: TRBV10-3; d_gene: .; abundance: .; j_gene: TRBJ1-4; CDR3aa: CAISDPTTANEKLFF; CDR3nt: TGTGCCATCAGTGACCCTACGACGGCGAATGAAAAACTGTTTTTT
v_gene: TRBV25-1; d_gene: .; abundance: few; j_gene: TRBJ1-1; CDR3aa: CASSRGGHVTEAFF; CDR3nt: TGTGCCAGCTCGAGGGGCGGGCATGTCACTGAAGCTTTCTTT
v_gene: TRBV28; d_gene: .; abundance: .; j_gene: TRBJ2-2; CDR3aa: CASSSGSNTGELFF; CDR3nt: TGTGCCAGCAGCTCAGGATCGAACACCGGGGAGCTGTTTTTT
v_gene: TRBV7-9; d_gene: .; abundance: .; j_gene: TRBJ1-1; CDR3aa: CASSSVAGSTEAFF; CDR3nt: TGTGCCAGCAGCTCCGTGGCGGGCTCCACTGAAGCTTTCTTT
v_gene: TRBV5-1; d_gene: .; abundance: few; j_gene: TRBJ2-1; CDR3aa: CASSLGGWNNEQFF; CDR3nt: TGCGCCAGCAGCTTAGGCGGTTGGAACAATGAGCAGTTCTTC
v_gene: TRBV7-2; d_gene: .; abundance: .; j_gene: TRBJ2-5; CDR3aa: CASSLVRGDQETQYF; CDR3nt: TGTGCCAGCAGCTTAGTTAGAGGGGACCAAGAGACCCAGTACTTC
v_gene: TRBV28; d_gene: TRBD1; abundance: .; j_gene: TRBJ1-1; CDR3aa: CASRQGWANTEAFF; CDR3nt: TGTGCCAGCAGACAGGGGTGGGCGAACACTGAAGCTTTCTTT
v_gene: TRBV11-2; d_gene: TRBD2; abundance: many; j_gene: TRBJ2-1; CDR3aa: CASSPWTSGGNEQFF; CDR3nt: TGTGCCAGCAGCCCCTGGACTAGCGGGGGGAATGAGCAGTTCTTC
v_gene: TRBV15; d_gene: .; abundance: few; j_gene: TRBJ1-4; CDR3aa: CATSRVPTNEKLFF; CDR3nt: TGTGCCACCAGCAGAGTCCCAACTAATGAAAAACTGTTTTTT
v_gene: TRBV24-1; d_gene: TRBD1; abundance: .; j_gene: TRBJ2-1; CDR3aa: CATSTGANEQFF; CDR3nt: TGTGCCACCAGTACAGGGGCCAATGAGCAGTTCTTC